This T cell receptor (beta chain) came from a study of blood T cell repertoires in COVID-19. Study at large: Symptom resolution, clearance, or two negative PCRs marked donors in Cohort 3 as recovered. Italy, Spain and the United States were the sources of the convalescent and acute COVID-19 samples. Sample material is recorded as cDNA or gDNA derived from T cells, B-cell-depleted T cells, or PBMCs.

The V gene's germline CDR1 is SGHDT and CDR2 YYEEEE. V was pared by 0 bases and J by 3 bases, with 7 bases between. This CDR3 has 13 residues. In the original processing: Counts of nucleated cells, estimated from reference gene primer amplification, were obtained. Here immunoSEQ multiplex PCR was the method, and the copy in TCRdb shows in-frame clones only, minus some. Clone size and the V and J calls come from that table; the DNA yielded D and trimming. The sample includes approximately 360,000 clones, roughly 86% seen only once; the top ten take roughly 1.9%. The chain couples TRBV5-6 to TRBJ2-7; D gene ambiguous. The sequence was obtained from a man aged 40-50 years in a cohort exposed to, infected with or recovered from COVID-19 (not recorded which). Sample: PBMCs or T cells enriched from blood (not recorded which). The CDR3 sequence: CASSLDNYYEQYF. Here the CDR3 DNA reads TGTGCCAGCAGCTTGGACAACTACTACGAGCAGTACTTC.